What follows are 19 T cell receptor beta chains derived from one specimen sequenced in a study of T cells in Graves' hyperthyroidism and ophthalmopathy. Template material for amplifying TCR beta CDR3 regions consisted of RNA transcripts. A first-round RT-PCR of the TCR CDR3 used the HTBI primer set. TCRdb reanalysed the multiplex PCR reads using MiXCR and keeps one entry per CDR3 protein. Here the sample spans around 500,000 distinct CDR3 sequences, 12% to 15% being singletons. Sequencing was performed on blood. Every receptor here comes from a woman between 40 and 55 years old with Graves' hyperthyroidism.

This clonotype was observed a few times. The chain is built from TRBV6-2 or TRBV6-3 and TRBJ2-2; 11 nucleotides line up with TRBD2. CDR1 MNHEY and CDR2 SVGEGT come from the germline V gene. CDR3 length equals 16 residues. V was clipped by 6 bases and J by 2 bases; unmatched bases: 5. CDR3 nucleotide sequence: TGTGCCAGCAGCACCACTAGCGGGGGAAACACCGGGGAGCTGTTTTTT. Amino acid sequence: CASSTTSGGNTGELFF.

This clonotype has a handful of counts. V and J are TRBV6-1 and TRBJ2-7; 7 bases agree with TRBD2. The J segment lost 0 bases and the V segment lost 2 bases, leaving 7 bases of the junction unmatched. Germline loops: CDR1 MNHNS, CDR2 SASEGT. The length of the CDR3 is 16 residues. CDR3: CASSEKNGRSSYEQYF. CDR3 coding DNA: TGTGCCAGCAGTGAAAAAAACGGGAGGAGCTCCTACGAGCAGTACTTC.

In this sample, this clonotype turned up many times. This sequence joins TRBV3-1 and TRBJ2-5; D remains ambiguous. CDR1 and CDR2 (germline): LGHDT, YNNKEL (reference sequence). This CDR3 has 16 residues. With 3 bases removed from V and 4 bases from J, the gap between germline ends came to 18 bases. The CDR3 DNA reads as TGTGCCAGCAGCCATACCCCGGACGGATCGGGAGAGACCCAGTACTTC. Amino acids: CASSHTPDGSGETQYF.

V usage is TRBV2 and J usage is TRBJ2-5; 10 nucleotides agree with TRBD1. The germline CDR1 and CDR2 sequences are SNHLY and FYNNEI. Trimming took 3 bases from V and 7 from J; bases not matched to a gene: 5. The CDR3 extends over 14 amino acids. The CDR3 region is CASSDPDRGGTQYF. The CDR3 DNA sequence: TGTGCCAGCAGTGACCCGGACAGGGGGGGGACCCAGTACTTC.

Only a few counts were recorded for this clonotype. The rearrangement joins TRBV7-9 to TRBJ1-2; no reliable D call. Per the germline V gene, CDR1 is SEHNR and CDR2 is FQNEAQ (reference sequence). CDR3 length: 12 amino acids. Trimming stripped 8 bases from V and 8 bases from J, with 15 bases between. CDR3 DNA: TGTGCCAGCGCTCTTTTTGGAGACGGCTACACCTTC. Protein: CASALFGDGYTF. Supplemented by reference TRBV7-9 and TRBJ1-2, the full variable domain reads DTGVSQNPRHKITKRGQNVTFRCDPISEHNRLYWYRQTLGQGPEFLTYFQNEAQLEKSRLLSDRFSAERPKGSFSTLEIQRTEQGDSAMYLCASALFGDGYTFGSGTRLTVV.

This clonotype has ten or more counts. The rearrangement links TRBV2 to TRBJ2-7; 9 bases fit TRBD2. The CDR3 extends over 16 amino acids. V gave up 4 bases and J gave up 3 bases; unmatched junction bases: 10. CDR1 is SNHLY and CDR2 is FYNNEI in the germline V gene. The chain's CDR3 is CASSVPLAGDNYEQYF. The CDR3 DNA follows: TGTGCCAGCAGTGTTCCTTTAGCGGGAGATAACTACGAGCAGTACTTC.

V gene TRBV7-2 combines with J gene TRBJ2-5; D is perhaps TRBD2 (6 bases). V lost 5 bases and J lost 1, with 14 bases in between. Per the germline V gene, CDR1 is SGHTA and CDR2 is FQGNSA. This CDR3 comprises 15 residues. The CDR3 loop is CASSPARDSQETQYF. CDR3 in DNA: TGTGCCAGCAGCCCAGCCCGGGACTCCCAAGAGACCCAGTACTTC. The whole variable domain, filled in from reference TRBV7-2 and TRBJ2-5, reads GAGVSQSPSNKVTEKGKDVELRCDPISGHTALYWYRQSLGQGLEFLIYFQGNSAPDKSGLPSDRFSAERTGGSVSTLTIQRTQQEDSAVYLCASSPARDSQETQYFGPGTRLLVL.

This clonotype was counted many times. The rearrangement uses TRBV7-9 and TRBJ2-3, with 8 bases identical to TRBD1. This CDR3 is 15 amino acids long. Germline V gene sequence: CDR1 SEHNR, CDR2 FQNEAQ (reference sequence). J lost 4 bases, V lost 5 bases, and 8 bases had no gene match. Written as DNA, the CDR3 is TGTGCCAGCAGCACCAGACAGGGGTGGGCAGATACGCAGTATTTT. It encodes CASSTRQGWADTQYF.

The chain joins TRBV12-5 to TRBJ2-1; the D call may be TRBD1 or TRBD2 (5 bases each). Trimming cost V 9 bases and J 0 bases, with 18 bases left between them. Germline V gene lookup returns CDR1 LGHNT and CDR2 FRNRAP. The CDR3 totals 16 residues. The CDR3 region is CASAPRAGSSYNEQFF. As DNA, the CDR3 is TGTGCTAGCGCTCCCAGGGCAGGGAGCTCCTACAATGAGCAGTTCTTC.

This clonotype has at least ten counts. This chain's CDR3 is CASSLWRGVRTEAFF. Written as DNA, the CDR3 is TGTGCCAGCAGTTTATGGAGGGGGGTACGGACTGAAGCTTTCTTT. This chain joins TRBV28 and TRBJ1-1; D is perhaps TRBD1 (6 bases). CDR1 and CDR2 (germline): MDHEN, SYDVKM. Trimming removed 0 bases at V and 5 bases at J, with 13 bases between. This CDR3 spans 15 amino acids. Full variable domain (rest looked up from reference TRBV28 and TRBJ1-1): DVKVTQSSRYLVKRTGEKVFLECVQDMDHENMFWYRQDPGLGLRLIYFSYDVKMKEKGDIPEGYSVSREKKERFSLILESASTNQTSMYLCASSLWRGVRTEAFFGQGTRLTVV.

On this clonotype itself: A much larger clone is a single base away; this may be a read error. The rearrangement links TRBV7-2 to TRBJ2-7; TRBD2 agrees at 11 bases. V was pared by 4 bases and J by 4 bases, with 15 bases of the junction left unmatched. The V gene's germline CDR1 is SGHTA and CDR2 FQGNSA. This CDR3 comprises 18 residues. DNA for the CDR3: TGTGCCAGCAGCTCAGCGGGTTGGCTAGCGGGAGGTCTTTACGAGCAGTACTTC. Its translation is CASSSAGWLAGGLYEQYF.

This clonotype was seen ten or more times. V gene TRBV6-1 combines with J gene TRBJ2-1; D may be TRBD2 (6 bases). The CDR3 runs 16 residues. V was clipped by 5 bases and J by 0 bases, with 14 bases between them. Germline V lookup: CDR1 MNHNS, CDR2 SASEGT. The CDR3 nucleotides read TGTGCCAGCAGTAATGAGGGGAGGAGCTCCTACAATGAGCAGTTCTTC. Protein: CASSNEGRSSYNEQFF.

This CDR3 reads CASTSYGTNTGELFF. The CDR3 nucleotides are TGCGCCAGCACGTCTTACGGGACGAACACCGGGGAGCTGTTTTTT. V is TRBV5-1 and J is TRBJ2-2, with D maybe TRBD2 (5 bases). Trimming removed 6 bases from V and 0 bases from J, with 12 bases in between. This CDR3 has 15 amino acids. Germline assignment: CDR1 SGHRS and CDR2 YFSETQ. The full variable domain, its missing parts supplied by reference TRBV5-1 and TRBJ2-2, is KAGVTQTPRYLIKTRGQQVTLSCSPISGHRSVSWYQQTPGQGLQFLFEYFSETQRNKGNFPGRFSGRQFSNSRSEMNVSTLELGDSALYLCASTSYGTNTGELFFGEGSRLTVL.

This clonotype was observed a single time. A much larger clone is a single base away; this may be a read error. The V call is TRBV5-1, the J call TRBJ2-3, with D perhaps matching TRBD1 (6 bases). The CDR3 has 15 residues. In germline, CDR1 is SGHRS, CDR2 YFSETQ. The CDR3 region has the DNA TGCGCCAGCAGCTTGGGGACAGATTTCACAGATACGCGGTATTTT. It translates to CASSLGTDFTDTRYF. Based on the CDR3 plus reference TRBV5-1 and TRBJ2-3, the full variable domain is KAGVTQTPRYLIKTRGQQVTLSCSPISGHRSVSWYQQTPGQGLQFLFEYFSETQRNKGNFPGRFSGRQFSNSRSEMNVSTLELGDSALYLCASSLGTDFTDTRYFGPGTRLTVL.

The V and J genes are TRBV6-5 and TRBJ1-2; D is perhaps TRBD1 (5 bases). CDR1 is MNHEY and CDR2 is SVGAGI in the germline V gene. V was pared by 2 bases and J by 4 bases, with 14 bases between. The CDR3 is 15 amino acids. CDR3 amino acids: CASSYGAGRLYGYTF. CDR3 in DNA: TGTGCCAGCAGTTACGGGGCAGGGCGGCTCTATGGCTACACCTTC.

CDR3 in DNA: TGTGCCAGCAGTGCACTCGGGACAGGGGACAATCAGCCCCAGCATTTT. Its translation is CASSALGTGDNQPQHF. This rearrangement joins TRBV6-1 to TRBJ1-5, with 10 positions matching TRBD1. From germline, CDR1 is MNHNS and CDR2 SASEGT. The trim removed 4 bases at V and 3 bases at J, leaving 6 bases unmatched. The CDR3 runs to 16 residues.

This clonotype has at least ten counts. The chain employs TRBV20-1 and TRBJ1-2, with 8 nucleotides matching TRBD1. V dropped 0 bases and J dropped 4; count of bases not matched to a gene: 4. CDR1 and CDR2 from the germline V gene are DFQATT and SNEGSKA (reference sequence). The CDR3 runs 14 residues. DNA of the CDR3: TGCAGTGCTAGAGAGGCAGGGGGCTTCTATGGCTACACCTTC. This sequence encodes CSAREAGGFYGYTF.

V usage is TRBV18 and J usage is TRBJ1-3; 8 bases match TRBD1. Germline values: CDR1 KGHSH, CDR2 LQKENI. This CDR3 spans 14 amino acids. V was clipped by 3 bases and J by 8 bases; unmatched bases: 6. CDR3 sequence (DNA): TGTGCCAGCTCACCGAGACAGGGGACGGACACCATATATTTT. Encoded protein: CASSPRQGTDTIYF.

This clonotype was counted between two and nine times. V is TRBV3-1 and J is TRBJ2-7; D remains unclear. Per germline, CDR1 LGHDT and CDR2 YNNKEL (reference sequence). The CDR3 has 16 residues. Trimming took 0 bases from V and 0 from J, leaving 12 bases between them. CDR3: CASSQDIGQNSYEQYF. DNA of the CDR3: TGTGCCAGCAGCCAAGATATAGGGCAGAACTCCTACGAGCAGTACTTC.